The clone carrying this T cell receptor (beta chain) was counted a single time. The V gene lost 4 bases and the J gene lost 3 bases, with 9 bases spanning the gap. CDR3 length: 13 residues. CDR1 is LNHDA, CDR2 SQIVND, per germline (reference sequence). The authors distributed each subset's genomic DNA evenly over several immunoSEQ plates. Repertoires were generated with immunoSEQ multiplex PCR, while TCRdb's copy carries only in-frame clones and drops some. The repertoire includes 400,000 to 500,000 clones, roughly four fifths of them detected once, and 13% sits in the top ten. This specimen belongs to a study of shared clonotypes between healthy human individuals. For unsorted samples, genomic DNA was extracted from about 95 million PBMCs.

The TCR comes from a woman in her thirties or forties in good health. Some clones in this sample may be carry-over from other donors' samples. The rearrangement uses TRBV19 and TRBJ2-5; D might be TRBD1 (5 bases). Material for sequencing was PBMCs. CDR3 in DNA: TGTGCCAGTAGTAGTGACAGAAAAGAGACCCAGTACTTC. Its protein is CASSSDRKETQYF. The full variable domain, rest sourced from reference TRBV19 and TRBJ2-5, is DGGITQSPKYLFRKEGQNVTLSCEQNLNHDAMYWYRQDPGQGLRLIYYSQIVNDFQKGDIAEGYSVSREKKESFPLTVTSAQKNPTAFYLCASSSDRKETQYFGPGTRLLVL.